Sequencing of this TCR beta chain was carried out in a study of blood T cell repertoires in COVID-19. At the level of the study: Whether acute or convalescent, the COVID-19 samples came from the United States, Italy and Spain. T cells, B-cell-depleted T cells, or PBMCs supplied cDNA or gDNA.

The germline V and J ends were trimmed by 4 bases and 0 bases, with 8 bases remaining between them. CDR1 is SGHNT, CDR2 YYREEE, per germline (reference sequence). The CDR3 is 14 amino acids. As originally analysed: Amplifying reference gene primers gave estimates of nucleated cell counts. The repertoire was sequenced with immunoSEQ multiplex PCR; TCRdb's copy has only in-frame clones and lacks some. That table gives V, J and clone size, and the DNA gave D and trimming. Of approximately 40,000 clones listed, around 90% are singletons. This chain connects TRBV5-4 to TRBJ1-3, with D possibly being TRBD1 (5 bases). Sequenced: peripheral blood. This TCR was recovered from an elderly woman in a cohort sampled during active or convalescent COVID-19. The CDR3 here is CASSSGASGNTIYF. The CDR3 region has the DNA TGTGCCAGCAGCAGCGGGGCCTCTGGAAACACCATATATTTT.